This TCR beta chain was sequenced in a study of blood T cell repertoires in COVID-19. The CDR3 runs to 16 residues. CDR1 and CDR2 from the germline V gene are MDHEN and SYDVKM. V was pared by 6 bases and J by 5 bases, with 15 bases of the junction left unmatched. This table comes from immunoSEQ multiplex PCR, and its TCRdb copy is limited to in-frame clones, with some not included. The sample includes 150,000 or so clones, 80% of them seen just once. The origin of this receptor is a man aged 60-69 years with active or convalescent COVID-19. The sample consisted of peripheral blood. The chain employs TRBV28 and TRBJ2-5, with 7 bases that match TRBD1. Here the CDR3 DNA reads TGTGCCAGCAGCCCTTTGAAGGGGGCGCTGGGGGAGACCCAGTACTTC. It yields the protein CASSPLKGALGETQYF.